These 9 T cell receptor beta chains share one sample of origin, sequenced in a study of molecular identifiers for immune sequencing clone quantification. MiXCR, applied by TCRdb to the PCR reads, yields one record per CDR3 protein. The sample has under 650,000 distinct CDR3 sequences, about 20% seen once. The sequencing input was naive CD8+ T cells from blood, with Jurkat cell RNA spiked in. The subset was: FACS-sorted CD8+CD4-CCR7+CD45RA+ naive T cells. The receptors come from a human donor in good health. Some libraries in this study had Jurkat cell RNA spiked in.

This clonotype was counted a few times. Here the CDR3 reads CASSPEGQGANNEQFF. The DNA of the CDR3 is TGTGCCAGCAGCCCCGAAGGACAGGGGGCAAATAATGAGCAGTTCTTC. This sequence joins TRBV5-6 and TRBJ2-1; 11 bases are a match to TRBD1. Germline V lookup: CDR1 SGHDT, CDR2 YYEEEE. The CDR3 spans 16 residues. The J segment lost 7 bases and the V segment lost 4 bases, leaving 10 bases of the junction unmatched.

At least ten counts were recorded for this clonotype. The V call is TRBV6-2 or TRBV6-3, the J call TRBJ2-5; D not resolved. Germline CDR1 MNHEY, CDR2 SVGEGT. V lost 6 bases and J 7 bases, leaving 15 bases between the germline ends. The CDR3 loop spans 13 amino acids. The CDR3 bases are TGTGCCAGCAGCGCAGCATCAAGAGGGACCCAGTACTTC. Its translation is CASSAASRGTQYF.

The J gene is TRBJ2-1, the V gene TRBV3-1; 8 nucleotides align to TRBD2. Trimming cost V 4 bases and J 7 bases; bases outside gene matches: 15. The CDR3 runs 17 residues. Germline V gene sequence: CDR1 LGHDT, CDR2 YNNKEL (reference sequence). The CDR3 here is CASSPNRGGPLSNEQFF. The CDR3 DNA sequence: TGTGCCAGCAGCCCAAACCGGGGGGGGCCTCTCTCTAATGAGCAGTTCTTC.

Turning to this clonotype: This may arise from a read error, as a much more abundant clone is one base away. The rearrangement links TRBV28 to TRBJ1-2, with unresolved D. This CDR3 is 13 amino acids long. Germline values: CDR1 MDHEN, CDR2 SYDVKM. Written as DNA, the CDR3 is TGTACCAGCAGGCCGGAGTTGCACTATGGCTACACCTTC. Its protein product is CTSRPELHYGYTF.

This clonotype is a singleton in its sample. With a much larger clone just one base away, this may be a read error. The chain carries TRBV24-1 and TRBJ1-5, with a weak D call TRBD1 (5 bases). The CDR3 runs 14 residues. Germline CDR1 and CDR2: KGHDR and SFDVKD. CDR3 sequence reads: CATADNNSNQLQHF. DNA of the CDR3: TGTGCCACCGCGGACAATAATAGCAATCAGCTCCAGCATTTT.

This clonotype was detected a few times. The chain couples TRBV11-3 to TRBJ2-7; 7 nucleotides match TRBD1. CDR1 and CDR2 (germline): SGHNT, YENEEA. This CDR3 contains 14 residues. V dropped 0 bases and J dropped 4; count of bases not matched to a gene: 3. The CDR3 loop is CASSLEGTEYEQYF. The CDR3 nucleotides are TGTGCCAGCAGCTTAGAAGGGACAGAGTACGAGCAGTACTTC. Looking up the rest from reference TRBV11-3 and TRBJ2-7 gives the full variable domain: EAGVVQSPRYKIIEKKQPVAFWCNPISGHNTLYWYLQNLGQGPELLIRYENEEAVDDSQLPKDRFSAERLKGVDSTLKIQPAELGDSAVYLCASSLEGTEYEQYFGPGTRLTVT.

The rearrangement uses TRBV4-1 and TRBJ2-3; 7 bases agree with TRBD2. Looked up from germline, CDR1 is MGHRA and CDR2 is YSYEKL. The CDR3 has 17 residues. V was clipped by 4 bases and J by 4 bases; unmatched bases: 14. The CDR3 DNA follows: TGCGCCAGCAGCCTCGGCGGGACTACCGGAGTCGCAGATACGCAGTATTTT. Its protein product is CASSLGGTTGVADTQYF.

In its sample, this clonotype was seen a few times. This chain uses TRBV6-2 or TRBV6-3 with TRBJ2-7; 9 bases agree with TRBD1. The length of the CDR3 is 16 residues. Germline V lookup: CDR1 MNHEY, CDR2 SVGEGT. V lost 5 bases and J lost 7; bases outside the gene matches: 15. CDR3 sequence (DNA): TGTGCCAGCAGTCCCCGCCCGGGACAGGGAACGGGTGAGCAGTACTTC. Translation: CASSPRPGQGTGEQYF.

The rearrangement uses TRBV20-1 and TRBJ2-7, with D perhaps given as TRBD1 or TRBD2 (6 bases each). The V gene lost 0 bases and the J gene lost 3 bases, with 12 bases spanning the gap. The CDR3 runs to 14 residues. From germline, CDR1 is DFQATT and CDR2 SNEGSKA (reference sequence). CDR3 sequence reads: CSAREGGSVYEQYF. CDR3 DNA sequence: TGCAGTGCTAGAGAGGGGGGCAGTGTCTACGAGCAGTACTTC.